This TCR beta chain was identified in a study of blood T cell repertoires in COVID-19. Turning to the study itself: The United States, Italy and Spain were the sources of the acute and convalescent COVID-19 samples. PBMCs, B-cell-depleted T cells, or T cells were the source of the cDNA or gDNA that made up the material.

Original analysis: Quantification of nucleated cells was approximated via reference gene primer amplification. The table came from immunoSEQ multiplex PCR; TCRdb's copy has only in-frame clones and leaves some out. For V, J and clone size, that table is used; D and trimming come from the DNA. This table holds about 59,000 clones, under 90% found once. The CDR3 covers 15 residues. Per germline, CDR1 SGHVS and CDR2 FQNEAQ. A note on this clone: Its ends do not fully match the called genes, so a read error is possible.

Specimen: peripheral blood. The TCR sequence derives from a woman aged 80 or older with active or convalescent COVID-19. The V gene is TRBV7-8, the J gene TRBJ1-2, with D possibly being TRBD1 (6 bases). The CDR3 protein is CASRLGGFLTGGYTF. The CDR3 DNA sequence: TGTGCCAGCAGGTTAGGGGGATTCCTCACAGGTGGCTACACCTTC.